This TCR beta chain was sequenced during a study of blood T cell repertoires in COVID-19. Assay: immunoSEQ multiplex PCR; the TCRdb copy retains only in-frame clones and omits some. The table has 180,000 or so clones, 65% to 85% seen once. The V and J ends lost 2 bases and 0 bases, in that order; junction bases with no gene match: 10. Per the germline V gene, CDR1 is MGHRA and CDR2 is YSYEKL. The CDR3 sequence is 18 residues long. The chain has TRBV4-1 and TRBJ1-3, with 7 bases that match TRBD1. Sequencing was done on a sample of PBMCs or T cells enriched from blood (not recorded which). The receptor comes from a woman aged 60-70 years who had recovered from COVID-19. DNA for the CDR3: TGCGCCAGCAGCCAATTTGGGACAGCGGAGATCTCTGGAAACACCATATATTTT. Its protein product is CASSQFGTAEISGNTIYF.